This T cell receptor (beta chain) was recorded in a study of T cells in localized non-small cell lung cancer. Study results and caveats: Across samples, adjacent lung featured a median approximately 60 of the top 100 tumor clones. Longer overall survival was seen with higher T cell density measured in blood.

Comment on this clone: Its antigen is as yet unknown.

Clones were sequenced by immunoSEQ multiplex PCR, and TCRdb holds only the in-frame ones, with some missing. The data hold approximately 61,000 clones, with 86% observed a single time. The sequences come from peripheral blood, collected before any cancer treatment. The TCR originated in a woman aged 35 to 70 with stage I lung adenocarcinoma.

The CDR3 nucleotides read TGCGCCAGCAGCTCCTCATTTACAGGCGCCGAGCAGTACTTC. Translation: CASSSSFTGAEQYF. The chain carries TRBV5-1 and TRBJ2-7, with D perhaps matching TRBD1 (5 bases). The CDR3 covers 14 residues. The V gene lost 3 bases and the J gene lost 6 bases, with 16 bases spanning the gap. The germline CDR1 and CDR2 sequences are SGHRS and YFSETQ. The whole variable domain, filled in from reference TRBV5-1 and TRBJ2-7, reads KAGVTQTPRYLIKTRGQQVTLSCSPISGHRSVSWYQQTPGQGLQFLFEYFSETQRNKGNFPGRFSGRQFSNSRSEMNVSTLELGDSALYLCASSSSFTGAEQYFGPGTRLTVT.